What follows are 8 T cell receptor beta chains derived from one specimen sequenced in a study of cytomegalovirus exposure and HLA in healthy donors. PCR was performed using 60 Vbeta and 13 Jbeta primers. Sequencing used immunoSEQ multiplex PCR; TCRdb keeps in-frame clones, though not all of them. The sample includes some 150,000 clones, less than 80% seen only once; the top ten take 2.5% to 3%. Sequenced input: PBMCs. The receptors originated from a man in his forties or fifties in good health and CMV-seronegative.

This clone turned up a few times. The chain carries TRBV5-4 and TRBJ2-1; 10 nucleotides agree with TRBD1. The germline V gene has CDR1 SGHNT and CDR2 YYREEE (reference sequence). Unmatched junction bases numbered 2, after V lost 1 base and J lost 4 bases. CDR3 length: 15 amino acids. CDR3 coding DNA: TGTGCCAGCAGCTTGAGGGACAGGGGTTACAATGAGCAGTTCTTC. Translating it yields CASSLRDRGYNEQFF.

The V call is TRBV29-1, the J call TRBJ2-7; TRBD2 agrees at 7 bases. The V segment lost 7 bases and the J segment 2 bases; nucleotides outside the gene matches: 2. Germline CDR1 reads SQVTM; CDR2 reads ANQGSEA. This CDR3 has 11 residues. Here the CDR3 reads CSGGRAYEQYF. Written as DNA, the CDR3 is TGCAGCGGGGGGAGGGCCTACGAGCAGTACTTC.

Turning to this clone: The same CDR3 also results from other DNA sequences found in this sample. The chain couples TRBV7-9 to TRBJ2-7; D gene ambiguous. The CDR3 is 13 residues long. Trimming cost V 6 bases and J 0 bases, with 9 bases left between them. Germline values: CDR1 SEHNR, CDR2 FQNEAQ (reference sequence). The CDR3 sequence: CASSSAGSYEQYF. In DNA form, the CDR3 reads TGTGCCAGCAGTTCGGCAGGCTCCTACGAGCAGTACTTC.

This clone has just one count. The chain carries TRBV2 and TRBJ2-2, with TRBD2 matching 10 bases. This CDR3 is 14 amino acids long. Germline trimming cut 2 bases from V and 7 bases from J; bases unmatched to any gene: 1. From germline, CDR1 is SNHLY and CDR2 FYNNEI. CDR3 protein: CASSELAGVGELFF. The CDR3 nucleotides read TGTGCCAGCAGTGAACTAGCGGGAGTCGGGGAGCTGTTTTTT. Complete variable domain (other parts from reference TRBV2 and TRBJ2-2): EPEVTQTPSHQVTQMGQEVILRCVPISNHLYFYWYRQILGQKVEFLVSFYNNEISEKSEIFDDQFSVERPDGSNFTLKIRSTKLEDSAMYFCASSELAGVGELFFGEGSRLTVL.

This clone was seen more than once but under ten times. The V call is TRBV19, the J call TRBJ2-7, with D maybe TRBD1 (5 bases). CDR1 LNHDA and CDR2 SQIVND come from the germline V gene (reference sequence). This CDR3 has 14 amino acids. V shed 3 bases and J shed 5 bases, with 14 bases lying between them. DNA of the CDR3: TGTGCCAGTAGTATCACCAGGGCTCGCGACGAGCAGTACTTC. This translates into CASSITRARDEQYF.

This chain joins TRBV5-4 and TRBJ2-3; weak D call: TRBD1 (5 bases). From germline, CDR1 is SGHNT and CDR2 YYREEE (reference sequence). The CDR3 has 13 amino acids. The V end lost 2 bases, the J end lost 6 bases, and 10 bases lay between the germline ends. CDR3 nucleotides: TGTGCCAGCAGCTTTACAGGAACCGATACGCAGTATTTT. Its translation is CASSFTGTDTQYF.

This clone was picked up a small number of times. Other DNA sequences within the sample encode an identical CDR3. This sequence joins TRBV18 and TRBJ1-2; 9 bases are shared with TRBD1. V was clipped by 0 bases and J by 4 bases; unmatched bases: 0. The germline CDR1 and CDR2 sequences are KGHSH and LQKENI. This CDR3 is 14 amino acids long. The CDR3 loop is CASSPPGQGYGYTF. The CDR3 region has the DNA TGTGCCAGCTCACCACCGGGACAGGGCTATGGCTACACCTTC.

This clone has just a few counts. CDR3 coding DNA: TGTGCCAGCATCCCCCCCGGGGGAGAGACCCAGTACTTC. Translated: CASIPPGGETQYF. The rearrangement uses TRBV7-9 and TRBJ2-5, with D possibly TRBD2 on 6 matching bases. Trimming removed 7 bases from V and 4 bases from J, with 13 bases in between. The CDR3 has 13 residues. Germline V gene sequence: CDR1 SEHNR, CDR2 FQNEAQ (reference sequence).